What follows are 30 T cell receptor beta chains derived from one specimen sequenced in a study of blood T cell repertoires in COVID-19. Libraries were prepared by immunoSEQ multiplex PCR; TCRdb keeps only in-frame clonotypes and omits some of them. The sample yields some 54,000 clones, around 92% seen once. Material: peripheral blood. These receptors originate from a man aged 60-69 years with acute or convalescent COVID-19.

This clone was observed a single time. The chain employs TRBV6-5 and TRBJ1-1, with D maybe TRBD1 (6 bases). The V end was cut by 1 base, the J end by 10 bases, with 10 bases between. Germline assignment: CDR1 MNHEY and CDR2 SVGAGI. This CDR3 is built from 12 residues. The chain's CDR3 is CASSYWRGPAFF. CDR3 coding DNA: TGTGCCAGCAGTTACTGGCGGGGGCCAGCTTTCTTT.

This chain joins TRBV29-1 and TRBJ2-1, with 9 bases lining up with TRBD1. Germline CDR1 and CDR2: SQVTM and ANQGSEA. V lost 3 bases and J lost 4; bases outside the gene matches: 7. This CDR3 is built from 15 residues. The CDR3 loop reads CSVEGQGYKYNEQFF. CDR3 DNA: TGCAGCGTTGAGGGACAGGGTTACAAATACAATGAGCAGTTCTTC.

This chain links TRBV11-1 with TRBJ2-3; possible D gene TRBD2, 5 bases. Germline V lookup: CDR1 SGHAT, CDR2 FQDESV (reference sequence). The CDR3 is 15 amino acids. Trimming left V 1 base short and J 0 bases short, with 8 bases between. CDR3 loop: CASSLVGDSTDTQYF. CDR3 DNA: TGTGCCAGCAGCTTAGTCGGGGATAGCACAGATACGCAGTATTTT.

Worth noting for this clone: Additional DNA sequences in this sample encode the identical CDR3. The chain couples TRBV20-1 to TRBJ2-1; 7 positions agree with TRBD2. Germline V gene data show CDR1 as DFQATT and CDR2 as SNEGSKA (reference sequence). The CDR3 is made up of 13 amino acids. Trimming removed 3 bases from V and 4 bases from J; junction bases left unmatched: 3. The CDR3 bases are TGCAGTGCTAGTTTTAGCGGGTACAATGAGCAGTTCTTC. It is translated as CSASFSGYNEQFF.

The rearrangement uses TRBV30 and TRBJ1-1; a possible D gene is TRBD1 (5 bases). V shed 2 bases and J shed 10 bases, with 14 bases lying between them. The CDR3 spans 12 residues. Per the germline V gene, CDR1 is GTSNPN and CDR2 is SVGIG (reference sequence). Here the CDR3 DNA reads TGTGCCTGGAGTTCCCCAGGGATCGGAGCTTTCTTT. It yields the protein CAWSSPGIGAFF.

The chain links TRBV3-1 (or the pseudogene TRBV3-2) to TRBJ1-6; D remains unclear. The CDR3 loop spans 14 amino acids. Germline V gene sequence: CDR1 LGHDT, CDR2 YNNKEL (reference sequence). Between the trimmed V and J ends, which lost 4 bases and 5 bases, there was a span of 9 bases. The CDR3 reads CASSRDGDNSPLHF. The DNA for the CDR3 is TGTGCCAGCAGCCGCGACGGAGATAATTCACCCCTCCACTTT.

V and J are TRBV29-1 and TRBJ2-5, with 10 bases that match TRBD2. With V trimmed by 3 bases and J by 9 bases, 4 bases remained unmatched. The CDR3 is 12 residues long. CDR1 and CDR2 from the germline V gene are SQVTM and ANQGSEA. The CDR3 loop reads CSVDASGRPQYF. In DNA, the CDR3 is TGCAGCGTTGACGCTAGCGGGAGACCCCAGTACTTC.

The J gene is TRBJ1-5, the V gene TRBV6-2 or TRBV6-3; TRBD1 is a possible D gene (5 bases). Germline values: CDR1 MNHEY, CDR2 SVGEGT. The V end was cut by 4 bases, the J end by 4 bases, with 14 bases between. This CDR3 has 15 residues. The CDR3 region has the DNA TGTGCCAGCAGTTGGGGAGGGTCAGGGAATCAGCCCCAGCATTTT. Residues: CASSWGGSGNQPQHF.

The chain combines TRBV19 with TRBJ2-5; 9 bases align to TRBD1. Germline CDR1 LNHDA, CDR2 SQIVND (reference sequence). There are 15 residues in the CDR3. V was clipped by 3 bases and J by 4 bases; unmatched bases: 6. The DNA for the CDR3 is TGTGCCAGTAGTATGGGACAGGGTAGGGGAGAGACCCAGTACTTC. Amino acids: CASSMGQGRGETQYF.

V gene TRBV11-2 combines with J gene TRBJ2-3; TRBD1 agrees at 7 bases. J was trimmed by 4 bases and V by 1 base; bases with no gene match: 8. This CDR3 has 16 residues. CDR1 SGHAT and CDR2 FQNNGV come from the germline V gene. In DNA, the CDR3 is TGTGCCAGCAGCTTAGTTGGCACAGGGGCTGCAGATACGCAGTATTTT. Its protein product is CASSLVGTGAADTQYF.

The chain carries TRBV4-2 and TRBJ1-1; unclear D gene. Germline V gene sequence: CDR1 LGHNA, CDR2 YNFKEQ. The CDR3 length is 13 residues. The V and J ends lost 1 base and 3 bases respectively, with 6 bases between them. CDR3 sequence reads: CASSQGSYTEAFF. DNA of the CDR3: TGTGCCAGCAGCCAAGGTAGCTACACTGAAGCTTTCTTT.

The chain combines TRBV5-5 with TRBJ1-1; D uncertain. Germline V lookup: CDR1 SGHKS, CDR2 YYEKEE (reference sequence). V was clipped by 0 bases and J by 7 bases, with 10 bases between them. The CDR3 extends over 13 amino acids. In DNA form, the CDR3 reads TGTGCCAGCAGCTTGGGTGCTAGTGGTGAAGCTTTCTTT. Translating gives CASSLGASGEAFF.

The chain links TRBV7-6 to TRBJ2-7, with 9 bases that match TRBD2. Germline lookup yields CDR1 SGHVS and CDR2 FNYEAQ. The CDR3 totals 18 residues. After removal of 2 bases from V and 0 bases from J, the junction contained 11 bases not matched to a gene. The CDR3 DNA reads TGTGCCAGCAGCTTAATCGTCAGGGGAGCGGGAGGCTCCTACGAGCAGTACTTC. Translating gives CASSLIVRGAGGSYEQYF.

The chain couples TRBV2 to TRBJ2-1, with TRBD1 matching 8 bases. This CDR3 has 12 residues. V was pared by 8 bases and J by 7 bases, with 4 bases of the junction left unmatched. The germline CDR1 and CDR2 sequences are SNHLY and FYNNEI. The chain's CDR3 is CASAGQENEQFF. The CDR3 nucleotides are TGTGCCAGCGCGGGACAGGAGAATGAGCAGTTCTTC.

The chain recombines TRBV7-8 with TRBJ2-7, with TRBD1 matching 11 bases. Germline V gene sequence: CDR1 SGHVS, CDR2 FQNEAQ. The CDR3 consists of 15 residues. J lost 7 bases, V lost 4 bases, and 9 bases had no gene match. The CDR3 region has the DNA TGTGCCAGCAGCTCCAGGTCGGACAGGGGGCGGGAGCAGTACTTC. It is translated as CASSSRSDRGREQYF.

J is TRBJ2-7 and V is TRBV27, with a tentative D call TRBD1 (7 bases). Germline V gene data show CDR1 as MNHEY and CDR2 as SMNVEV (reference sequence). V lost 10 bases, J lost 8 bases, and 18 bases lay in between. The CDR3 has 12 residues. This chain's CDR3 is CATTDREVKQYF. CDR3 DNA sequence: TGTGCCACCACCGACAGGGAGGTAAAGCAGTACTTC.

This chain connects TRBV19 to TRBJ1-2, with D perhaps TRBD1 (5 bases). Germline values: CDR1 LNHDA, CDR2 SQIVND (reference sequence). This CDR3 has 12 amino acids. V shed 5 bases and J shed 4 bases, with 8 bases lying between them. The CDR3 DNA follows: TGTGCCAGTAGTCAGGGCCTCTATGGCTACACCTTC. It is translated as CASSQGLYGYTF.

The rearrangement uses TRBV7-9 and TRBJ2-7, with 10 positions matching TRBD1. The CDR3 has 15 residues. Germline values: CDR1 SEHNR, CDR2 FQNEAQ (reference sequence). V trimming: 4 bases; J trimming: 5 bases; junction bases outside the gene matches: 8. The CDR3 DNA sequence: TGTGCCAGCAGCTACGGACAGGGGGAGAGCGACGAGCAGTACTTC. This codes for CASSYGQGESDEQYF.

This clone was seen more than once but under ten times. J is TRBJ2-1 and V is TRBV4-2; 8 bases are a match to TRBD2. V lost 3 bases and J lost 7; bases outside the gene matches: 14. The CDR3 consists of 17 residues. Germline V lookup: CDR1 LGHNA, CDR2 YNFKEQ. The CDR3 region is CASSQYLGLAGRNEQFF. Here the CDR3 DNA reads TGTGCCAGCAGCCAGTATTTAGGGCTAGCGGGCAGGAATGAGCAGTTCTTC.

This clone showed up just once. The chain uses TRBV7-3 and TRBJ1-5, with D unresolved. Germline V lookup: CDR1 SGHTA, CDR2 FQGTGA. This CDR3 contains 13 residues. Trimming stripped 2 bases from V and 6 bases from J, with 8 bases between. CDR3 sequence (DNA): TGTGCCAGCAGCTTAGAGGTCGGTCAGCCCCAGCATTTT. Its protein is CASSLEVGQPQHF.

V gene TRBV25-1 combines with J gene TRBJ2-7, with TRBD2 matching 9 bases. V was pared by 4 bases and J by 11 bases, with 6 bases of the junction left unmatched. The CDR3 covers 12 residues. Germline CDR1 and CDR2: MGHDK and SYGVNS. The CDR3 DNA is TGTGCCAGCAGTGTAGTAGCGGGAGTAAAGTACTTC. The encoded protein is CASSVVAGVKYF.

V and J are TRBV6-5 and TRBJ1-1; 8 bases are a match to TRBD1. This CDR3 is built from 15 residues. The V segment lost 5 bases and the J segment 4 bases; nucleotides outside the gene matches: 9. Per germline, CDR1 MNHEY and CDR2 SVGAGI. CDR3: CASSLGQGGFTEAFF. CDR3 nucleotide sequence: TGTGCCAGCAGTCTTGGACAGGGAGGTTTCACTGAAGCTTTCTTT.

J is TRBJ2-2 and V is TRBV2; 9 bases align to TRBD1. The length of the CDR3 is 14 residues. Trimming cost V 5 bases and J 7 bases; bases outside gene matches: 5. CDR1 SNHLY and CDR2 FYNNEI come from the germline V gene. The CDR3 bases are TGTGCCAGCAGTTTCGACAGGGGGGGCGGGGAGCTGTTTTTT. It codes for CASSFDRGGGELFF.

The genes are TRBV5-1 and TRBJ2-3; 9 nucleotides align to TRBD2. V shed 5 bases and J 0 bases; nucleotides not matched to a gene: 7. Germline V lookup: CDR1 SGHRS, CDR2 YFSETQ. The CDR3 loop spans 16 amino acids. In DNA form, the CDR3 reads TGCGCCAGCAGAAGTCGGCTAGCGGGAAGCACAGATACGCAGTATTTT. Translated: CASRSRLAGSTDTQYF.

The chain is built from TRBV28 and TRBJ2-7, with TRBD1 matching 7 bases. V shed 4 bases and J 6 bases; nucleotides not matched to a gene: 3. This CDR3 has 12 amino acids. Per germline, CDR1 MDHEN and CDR2 SYDVKM. In DNA, the CDR3 is TGTGCCAGCAGTTCGACAGGGCGCGAGCAGTACTTC. Its translation is CASSSTGREQYF.

V and J are TRBV7-8 and TRBJ2-7, with 9 bases matching TRBD2. The CDR3 covers 16 residues. The V gene's germline CDR1 is SGHVS and CDR2 FQNEAQ. After removal of 1 base from V and 2 bases from J, the junction contained 6 bases not matched to a gene. The CDR3 here is CASSLGPAGGTYEQYF. The CDR3 coding sequence is TGTGCCAGCAGCTTAGGTCCAGCGGGAGGCACCTACGAGCAGTACTTC.

This clone was seen more than once but under ten times. V usage is TRBV5-1 and J usage is TRBJ2-1; 10 nucleotides agree with TRBD2. The CDR3 runs to 19 residues. CDR1 is SGHRS, CDR2 YFSETQ, per germline. With 0 bases clipped from V and 2 bases from J, the junction kept 11 bases outside the gene matches. The CDR3 loop is CASSLDGMYGLAAYNEQFF. The CDR3 DNA sequence: TGCGCCAGCAGCTTGGATGGTATGTACGGACTAGCGGCCTACAATGAGCAGTTCTTC.

This clone was seen only once. The V gene is TRBV5-1, the J gene TRBJ2-7; perhaps TRBD2 as D (5 bases). The germline V and J ends were trimmed by 3 bases and 0 bases, with 10 bases remaining between them. The CDR3 length is 14 residues. From germline, CDR1 is SGHRS and CDR2 YFSETQ. DNA for the CDR3: TGCGCCAGCAGCTCTATAGCGACCTCCTACGAGCAGTACTTC. It specifies CASSSIATSYEQYF.

J is TRBJ2-7 and V is TRBV6-5, with 8 positions matching TRBD2. CDR1 MNHEY and CDR2 SVGAGI come from the germline V gene. The junction had 6 bases not matched to a gene; V was cut back by 6 bases and J by 5 bases. The CDR3 sequence is 13 residues long. The CDR3 DNA reads TGTGCCAGCAGACGAAGCGGGAGCGACGAGCAGTACTTC. Its protein product is CASRRSGSDEQYF.

The rearrangement links TRBV29-1 to TRBJ1-1, with a tentative D call TRBD1 (6 bases). Germline V gene sequence: CDR1 SQVTM, CDR2 ANQGSEA. The V gene lost 7 bases and the J gene lost 5 bases, with 20 bases spanning the gap. The CDR3 length is 14 residues. In DNA, the CDR3 is TGCAGCGCCCAACAGACAGGCGGCGCGACTGAAGCTTTCTTT. Translated: CSAQQTGGATEAFF.